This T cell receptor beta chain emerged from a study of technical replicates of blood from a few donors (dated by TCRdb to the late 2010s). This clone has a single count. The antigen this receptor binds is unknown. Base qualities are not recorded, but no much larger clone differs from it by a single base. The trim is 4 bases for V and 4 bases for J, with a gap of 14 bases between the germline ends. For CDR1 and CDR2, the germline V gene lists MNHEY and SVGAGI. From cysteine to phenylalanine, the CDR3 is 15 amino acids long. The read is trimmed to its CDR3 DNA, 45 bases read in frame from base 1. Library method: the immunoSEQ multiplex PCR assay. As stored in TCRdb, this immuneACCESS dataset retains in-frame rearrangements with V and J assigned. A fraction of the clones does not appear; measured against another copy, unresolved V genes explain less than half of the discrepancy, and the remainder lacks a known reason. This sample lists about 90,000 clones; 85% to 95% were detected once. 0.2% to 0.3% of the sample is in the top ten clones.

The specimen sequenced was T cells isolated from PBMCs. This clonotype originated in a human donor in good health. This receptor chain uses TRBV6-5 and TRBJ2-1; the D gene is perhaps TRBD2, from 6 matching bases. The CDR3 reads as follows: CASSSGDFIYNEQFF. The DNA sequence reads TGTGCCAGCAGTTCCGGGGACTTCATATACAATGAGCAGTTCTTC.